A selection of T cell receptor beta chains follows, all from one sample in a study of response to subunit inactivated influenza vaccine. One entry per CDR3 protein results from TCRdb running MiXCR on the RT-PCR reads. The data hold roughly 710,000 distinct CDR3 sequences, with around 15% observed a single time. The sequences come from PBMCs from blood, collected about 14 days before vaccination. Receptor source: a man aged 50-59 years who received an inactivated influenza vaccine. Both conserved end residues are part of each CDR3. Each record gives: CDR3 DNA, CDR3 protein, D gene, V gene, J gene, clone size. D genes are given only for firm matches. For some rows the clone size is stated as once, few or many, or as a class when expanded; others skip it.

cdr3_nt: TGTGCCAGCAGTCGGCCGGGACGGATCCAAGAGACCCAGTACTTC
cdr3_aa: CASSRPGRIQETQYF
d_call: .
v_call: TRBV27
j_call: TRBJ2-5
clone_size: .

cdr3_nt: TGCAGTGCTACCCGGTCGAACACTGAAGCTTTCTTT
cdr3_aa: CSATRSNTEAFF
d_call: .
v_call: TRBV20-1
j_call: TRBJ1-1
clone_size: many

cdr3_nt: TGCGCCAGCAGCTTGCCGGAGGGTCAAGAGACCCAGTACTTC
cdr3_aa: CASSLPEGQETQYF
d_call: .
v_call: TRBV5-1
j_call: TRBJ2-5
clone_size: .

cdr3_nt: TGTGCCAGCAGTTACTTCGTCGGCACCGGCAAAAAGACCCAGTACTTC
cdr3_aa: CASSYFVGTGKKTQYF
d_call: .
v_call: TRBV6-5
j_call: TRBJ2-5
clone_size: few

cdr3_nt: TGTGCCAGCAGTTCTACAGGGCTGAGCACAGATACGCAGTATTTT
cdr3_aa: CASSSTGLSTDTQYF
d_call: .
v_call: TRBV6-5
j_call: TRBJ2-3
clone_size: .

cdr3_nt: TGTGCCAGCAGTTTAAGTACAGGTAACGAGCAGTACTTC
cdr3_aa: CASSLSTGNEQYF
d_call: .
v_call: TRBV12-3/TRBV12-4
j_call: TRBJ2-7
clone_size: .

cdr3_nt: TGCAGTGCTCGACAGGGGAATTTGAACACTGAAGCTTTCTTT
cdr3_aa: CSARQGNLNTEAFF
d_call: TRBD1
v_call: TRBV20-1
j_call: TRBJ1-1
clone_size: few

cdr3_nt: TGTGCCAGCAGCAAGGTTGCTGTCCCTTCCTACGAGCAGTACTTC
cdr3_aa: CASSKVAVPSYEQYF
d_call: .
v_call: TRBV7-2
j_call: TRBJ2-7
clone_size: .

cdr3_nt: TGCAGCGTTGAAGATAGCTGGGACAAAAACATTCAGTACTTC
cdr3_aa: CSVEDSWDKNIQYF
d_call: .
v_call: TRBV29-1
j_call: TRBJ2-4
clone_size: few

cdr3_nt: TGCGCCAGCAGCTTCGGGACTAGCGCGACCAATGAGCAGTTCTTC
cdr3_aa: CASSFGTSATNEQFF
d_call: TRBD2
v_call: TRBV5-1
j_call: TRBJ2-1
clone_size: many

cdr3_nt: TGCAGTGCTAGCGGAGTGGTACTAGCGCGTCAAGAGACCCAGTACTTC
cdr3_aa: CSASGVVLARQETQYF
d_call: TRBD2
v_call: TRBV20-1
j_call: TRBJ2-5
clone_size: .

cdr3_nt: TGTGCCAGCAGCTTATCCGGGACAGCTTCTGTCGGGGAGCTGTTTTTT
cdr3_aa: CASSLSGTASVGELFF
d_call: TRBD1
v_call: TRBV7-9
j_call: TRBJ2-2
clone_size: few

cdr3_nt: TGTGCCAGCAGAAGACTAGCGGGGGGGACCTACAATGAGCAGTTCTTC
cdr3_aa: CASRRLAGGTYNEQFF
d_call: TRBD2
v_call: TRBV6-1
j_call: TRBJ2-1
clone_size: few

cdr3_nt: TGTGCCAGCAGTCCTAGGACAGGGTGGGAGACCCAGTACTTC
cdr3_aa: CASSPRTGWETQYF
d_call: TRBD1
v_call: TRBV28
j_call: TRBJ2-5
clone_size: few

cdr3_nt: TGCGCCAGCAGACTAGCGGGGGCCCCGAGGAGCTCCTACAATGAGCAGTTCTTC
cdr3_aa: CASRLAGAPRSSYNEQFF
d_call: TRBD2
v_call: TRBV5-1
j_call: TRBJ2-1
clone_size: many

cdr3_nt: TGTGCCAGCAGGCCCAGTGGGACAGATACGCAGTATTTT
cdr3_aa: CASRPSGTDTQYF
d_call: .
v_call: TRBV6-2/TRBV6-3
j_call: TRBJ2-3
clone_size: many

cdr3_nt: TGTGCCAGCAGCATAGGGGCCGGAGTTCAGTTCTTC
cdr3_aa: CASSIGAGVQFF
d_call: .
v_call: TRBV3-1
j_call: TRBJ2-1
clone_size: .

cdr3_nt: TGTGCCAGCAGGGACCGACTAGCCACGGTAGATACGCAGTATTTT
cdr3_aa: CASRDRLATVDTQYF
d_call: TRBD2
v_call: TRBV28
j_call: TRBJ2-3
clone_size: .

cdr3_nt: TGTGCCAGCAGCCAACTCTCGACCGGGGAGCTGTTTTTT
cdr3_aa: CASSQLSTGELFF
d_call: .
v_call: TRBV3-1
j_call: TRBJ2-2
clone_size: few

cdr3_nt: TGTGCCAGCAGCCAAAGGCGGCCCGAGGGGGACAATGAGCAGTTCTTC
cdr3_aa: CASSQRRPEGDNEQFF
d_call: .
v_call: TRBV4-2
j_call: TRBJ2-1
clone_size: .

cdr3_nt: TGCAGCGTTGAAAGTCCTAGCGCCTTTACTTACAATGAGCAGTTCTTC
cdr3_aa: CSVESPSAFTYNEQFF
d_call: .
v_call: TRBV29-1
j_call: TRBJ2-1
clone_size: .

cdr3_nt: TGTGCCACCAGTGCCCCGACAGGAATCGAGACCCAGTACTTC
cdr3_aa: CATSAPTGIETQYF
d_call: .
v_call: TRBV24-1
j_call: TRBJ2-5
clone_size: few

cdr3_nt: TGTGCCAGCAGTTTATTTGGGACAGGGAATGGCTACACCTTC
cdr3_aa: CASSLFGTGNGYTF
d_call: TRBD1
v_call: TRBV27
j_call: TRBJ1-2
clone_size: .

cdr3_nt: TGCAGCGCGGGGGACAGGGGCTACGAGCAGTACTTC
cdr3_aa: CSAGDRGYEQYF
d_call: TRBD1
v_call: TRBV29-1
j_call: TRBJ2-7
clone_size: many

cdr3_nt: TGTGCCAGCAGTTTACAGGGTTGGGGCACTGAAGCTTTCTTT
cdr3_aa: CASSLQGWGTEAFF
d_call: .
v_call: TRBV12-3/TRBV12-4
j_call: TRBJ1-1
clone_size: many

cdr3_nt: TGTGCCAGCAGTTTACTAGCGAGAAACACCGGGGAGCTGTTTTTT
cdr3_aa: CASSLLARNTGELFF
d_call: .
v_call: TRBV28
j_call: TRBJ2-2
clone_size: few

cdr3_nt: TGTGTCAGCAGCATAAGGGCACGAGGCACTGAAGCTTTCTTT
cdr3_aa: CVSSIRARGTEAFF
d_call: .
v_call: TRBV11-2
j_call: TRBJ1-1
clone_size: .

cdr3_nt: TGCAGTGCTAGCTCGGGAGCGGTTACTGACAATGAGCAGTTCTTC
cdr3_aa: CSASSGAVTDNEQFF
d_call: .
v_call: TRBV20-1
j_call: TRBJ2-1
clone_size: .

cdr3_nt: TGCGCCAGCAGCGGGGACAGGGAAATTTTAGGGGCCAACGTCCTGACTTTC
cdr3_aa: CASSGDREILGANVLTF
d_call: TRBD1
v_call: TRBV5-1
j_call: TRBJ2-6
clone_size: few

cdr3_nt: TGCGCCAGCAGACCCCTAGCGGGGCAAGAGACCCAGTACTTC
cdr3_aa: CASRPLAGQETQYF
d_call: TRBD2
v_call: TRBV5-1
j_call: TRBJ2-5
clone_size: many

cdr3_nt: TGCGCCAGCAGCCAAGTCATAAGTAGCTCCTACGAGCAGTACTTC
cdr3_aa: CASSQVISSSYEQYF
d_call: .
v_call: TRBV4-3
j_call: TRBJ2-7
clone_size: .

cdr3_nt: TGCAGCGTTGGAACCGGAGCGGGAGGACACGAGCAGTACTTC
cdr3_aa: CSVGTGAGGHEQYF
d_call: TRBD2
v_call: TRBV29-1
j_call: TRBJ2-7
clone_size: many

cdr3_nt: TGCGCCAGCAGCAACAGCGGGAACTCCTACAATGAGCAGTTCTTC
cdr3_aa: CASSNSGNSYNEQFF
d_call: TRBD2
v_call: TRBV5-1
j_call: TRBJ2-1
clone_size: few

cdr3_nt: TGTGCCAGCACAGGGTCAACTAATGAAAAACTGTTTTTT
cdr3_aa: CASTGSTNEKLFF
d_call: .
v_call: TRBV6-2/TRBV6-3
j_call: TRBJ1-4
clone_size: .

cdr3_nt: TGTGCCAGCAGTTTTTTGGGACAGGGGATGGAGACCCAGTACTTC
cdr3_aa: CASSFLGQGMETQYF
d_call: TRBD1
v_call: TRBV12-3/TRBV12-4
j_call: TRBJ2-5
clone_size: few

cdr3_nt: TGTGCCAGCAGGGCGGACCTCGGTTACACCTTC
cdr3_aa: CASRADLGYTF
d_call: .
v_call: TRBV6-1
j_call: TRBJ1-2
clone_size: .

cdr3_nt: TGTGCCAGCAGTCCTCTAGGCACAGAGTACAATGAGCAGTTCTTC
cdr3_aa: CASSPLGTEYNEQFF
d_call: .
v_call: TRBV28
j_call: TRBJ2-1
clone_size: many

cdr3_nt: TGTGCCAGCAGTGGGCGTGGGGGCATGAACACTGAAGCTTTCTTT
cdr3_aa: CASSGRGGMNTEAFF
d_call: .
v_call: TRBV2
j_call: TRBJ1-1
clone_size: few

cdr3_nt: TGTGCCAGCACCCTTTCCAGGAACCAAGAGACCCAGTACTTC
cdr3_aa: CASTLSRNQETQYF
d_call: .
v_call: TRBV11-2
j_call: TRBJ2-5
clone_size: .

cdr3_nt: TGTGCCAGCAGCTTAGGGGCAGGGCACGGGGAGCTGTTTTTT
cdr3_aa: CASSLGAGHGELFF
d_call: .
v_call: TRBV7-2
j_call: TRBJ2-2
clone_size: few

cdr3_nt: TGTGCCAGCAGCTCCCCCCGACAGGGTAGTAACTACGAGCAGTACTTC
cdr3_aa: CASSSPRQGSNYEQYF
d_call: TRBD1
v_call: TRBV7-9
j_call: TRBJ2-7
clone_size: .

cdr3_nt: TGCGCCAGCAGCCGGGGGGAATCCTACAATGAGCAGTTCTTC
cdr3_aa: CASSRGESYNEQFF
d_call: TRBD2
v_call: TRBV5-1
j_call: TRBJ2-1
clone_size: .

cdr3_nt: TGTGCCAGCAGCTTATGGCGGGAGGGCCGCTACAATGAGCAGTTCTTC
cdr3_aa: CASSLWREGRYNEQFF
d_call: TRBD2
v_call: TRBV7-2
j_call: TRBJ2-1
clone_size: many

cdr3_nt: TGCAGTGCTAAAAACCAAGAGACCCAGTACTTC
cdr3_aa: CSAKNQETQYF
d_call: .
v_call: TRBV20-1
j_call: TRBJ2-5
clone_size: .

cdr3_nt: TGTGCCAGCAGCTTAGTCTTTGCGGGGGGGCTCGAGACCCAGTACTTC
cdr3_aa: CASSLVFAGGLETQYF
d_call: TRBD2
v_call: TRBV7-2
j_call: TRBJ2-5
clone_size: few

cdr3_nt: TGTGCCAGCAGTTTAGCCATCAACAGGGGCTATGAGCAGTTCTTC
cdr3_aa: CASSLAINRGYEQFF
d_call: TRBD1
v_call: TRBV12-3/TRBV12-4
j_call: TRBJ2-1
clone_size: .

cdr3_nt: TGCAGGCCAACTAGCGGCGTCTCCTACGAGCAGTACTTC
cdr3_aa: CRPTSGVSYEQYF
d_call: TRBD2
v_call: TRBV20-1
j_call: TRBJ2-7
clone_size: .

cdr3_nt: TGTGCCAGCAGCTTAGCTCCGCAGGGGGCGCCTCGGGAGACCCAGTACTTC
cdr3_aa: CASSLAPQGAPRETQYF
d_call: TRBD1
v_call: TRBV7-9
j_call: TRBJ2-5
clone_size: .

cdr3_nt: TGCAGCGTTGAAGAGGTATCTAGCCAAGGTCTCTACGAGCAGTACTTC
cdr3_aa: CSVEEVSSQGLYEQYF
d_call: .
v_call: TRBV29-1
j_call: TRBJ2-7
clone_size: many

cdr3_nt: TGTGCCAGCAGCTTACAGCGGGAGAGATCCTACGAGCAGTACTTC
cdr3_aa: CASSLQRERSYEQYF
d_call: TRBD2
v_call: TRBV7-2
j_call: TRBJ2-7
clone_size: .

cdr3_nt: TGCAGCGGAAGGACTAGCGGAACCTACAATGAGCAGTTCTTC
cdr3_aa: CSGRTSGTYNEQFF
d_call: TRBD2
v_call: TRBV29-1
j_call: TRBJ2-1
clone_size: .

cdr3_nt: TGCAGTGCAGTTCCCGGCTATGGCTACACCTTC
cdr3_aa: CSAVPGYGYTF
d_call: .
v_call: TRBV20-1
j_call: TRBJ1-2
clone_size: .

cdr3_nt: TGTGCCAGCAGTTACACGAACCAGGGCGCCAATGAGCAGTTCTTC
cdr3_aa: CASSYTNQGANEQFF
d_call: .
v_call: TRBV6-5
j_call: TRBJ2-1
clone_size: .

cdr3_nt: TGTGCCAGCAGTTTACGGGTGGCAGACTACACCTTC
cdr3_aa: CASSLRVADYTF
d_call: .
v_call: TRBV28
j_call: TRBJ1-2
clone_size: .